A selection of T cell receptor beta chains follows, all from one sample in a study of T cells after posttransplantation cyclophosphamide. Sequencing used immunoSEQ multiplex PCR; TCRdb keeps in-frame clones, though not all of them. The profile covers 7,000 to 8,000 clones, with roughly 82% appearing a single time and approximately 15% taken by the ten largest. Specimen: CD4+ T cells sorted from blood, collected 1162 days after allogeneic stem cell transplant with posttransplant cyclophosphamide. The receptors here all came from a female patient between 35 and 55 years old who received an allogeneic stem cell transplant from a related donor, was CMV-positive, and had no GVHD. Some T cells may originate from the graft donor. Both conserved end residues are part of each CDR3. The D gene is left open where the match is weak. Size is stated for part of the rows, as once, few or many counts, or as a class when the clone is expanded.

CDR3: CASSQGRAGWINQPQHF
DNA: TGCGCCAGCAGCCAAGGAAGGGCAGGGTGGATCAATCAGCCCCAGCATTTT
J: TRBJ1-5
size: NA
V: TRBV4-1
D: NA

CDR3: CASSLTGGRFTDYGYTF
DNA: TGTGCCAGCAGCCTGACAGGGGGCCGATTTACTGACTATGGCTACACCTTC
J: TRBJ1-2
size: NA
V: TRBV11-2
D: TRBD1

CDR3: CASSPSRELAVTQETQYF
DNA: TGTGCCAGTAGTCCTTCAAGGGAACTAGCGGTCACACAAGAGACCCAGTACTTC
J: TRBJ2-5
size: NA
V: TRBV19
D: TRBD2

CDR3: CASSPPSGWETQYF
DNA: TGTGCCAGCTCACCACCGTCAGGGTGGGAGACCCAGTACTTC
J: TRBJ2-5
size: NA
V: TRBV18
D: NA

CDR3: CASSIRQGSYEQYF
DNA: TGTGCCAGTAGTATCCGACAGGGCTCCTACGAGCAGTACTTC
J: TRBJ2-7
size: NA
V: TRBV19
D: TRBD1

CDR3: CASSLAENYGYTF
DNA: TGCGCCAGCAGCTTGGCAGAAAACTATGGCTACACCTTC
J: TRBJ1-2
size: NA
V: TRBV5-1
D: NA

CDR3: CASSRGKYEQYF
DNA: TGTGCCAGTAGCAGGGGCAAGTACGAGCAGTACTTC
J: TRBJ2-7
size: NA
V: TRBV19
D: NA

CDR3: CASSLGEANSPLHF
DNA: TGTGCCAGCAGCTTAGGTGAGGCGAATTCACCCCTCCACTTT
J: TRBJ1-6
size: NA
V: TRBV7-3
D: NA

CDR3: CASSINRGLGSYGYTF
DNA: TGTGCCAGCAGTATTAACAGGGGGCTCGGTTCCTATGGCTACACCTTC
J: TRBJ1-2
size: NA
V: TRBV2
D: TRBD1

CDR3: CASSPLGGNTEAFF
DNA: TGTGCCAGCTCACCCCTAGGAGGGAACACTGAAGCTTTCTTT
J: TRBJ1-1
size: NA
V: TRBV18
D: NA

CDR3: CASSVDPVHQETQYF
DNA: TGTGCCAGCAGCGTAGATCCGGTCCACCAAGAGACCCAGTACTTC
J: TRBJ2-5
size: NA
V: TRBV9
D: NA

CDR3: CASSVVANTEAFF
DNA: TGTGCCAGCAGCGTAGTAGCGAACACTGAAGCTTTCTTT
J: TRBJ1-1
size: few
V: TRBV9
D: NA

CDR3: CASSIDGVGTGELFF
DNA: TGTGCCAGTAGTATAGATGGGGTAGGCACCGGGGAGCTGTTTTTT
J: TRBJ2-2
size: NA
V: TRBV19
D: NA

CDR3: CASSPQGAGELFF
DNA: TGTGCCAGCAGCCCCCAGGGGGCCGGGGAGCTGTTTTTT
J: TRBJ2-2
size: NA
V: TRBV7-3
D: TRBD1